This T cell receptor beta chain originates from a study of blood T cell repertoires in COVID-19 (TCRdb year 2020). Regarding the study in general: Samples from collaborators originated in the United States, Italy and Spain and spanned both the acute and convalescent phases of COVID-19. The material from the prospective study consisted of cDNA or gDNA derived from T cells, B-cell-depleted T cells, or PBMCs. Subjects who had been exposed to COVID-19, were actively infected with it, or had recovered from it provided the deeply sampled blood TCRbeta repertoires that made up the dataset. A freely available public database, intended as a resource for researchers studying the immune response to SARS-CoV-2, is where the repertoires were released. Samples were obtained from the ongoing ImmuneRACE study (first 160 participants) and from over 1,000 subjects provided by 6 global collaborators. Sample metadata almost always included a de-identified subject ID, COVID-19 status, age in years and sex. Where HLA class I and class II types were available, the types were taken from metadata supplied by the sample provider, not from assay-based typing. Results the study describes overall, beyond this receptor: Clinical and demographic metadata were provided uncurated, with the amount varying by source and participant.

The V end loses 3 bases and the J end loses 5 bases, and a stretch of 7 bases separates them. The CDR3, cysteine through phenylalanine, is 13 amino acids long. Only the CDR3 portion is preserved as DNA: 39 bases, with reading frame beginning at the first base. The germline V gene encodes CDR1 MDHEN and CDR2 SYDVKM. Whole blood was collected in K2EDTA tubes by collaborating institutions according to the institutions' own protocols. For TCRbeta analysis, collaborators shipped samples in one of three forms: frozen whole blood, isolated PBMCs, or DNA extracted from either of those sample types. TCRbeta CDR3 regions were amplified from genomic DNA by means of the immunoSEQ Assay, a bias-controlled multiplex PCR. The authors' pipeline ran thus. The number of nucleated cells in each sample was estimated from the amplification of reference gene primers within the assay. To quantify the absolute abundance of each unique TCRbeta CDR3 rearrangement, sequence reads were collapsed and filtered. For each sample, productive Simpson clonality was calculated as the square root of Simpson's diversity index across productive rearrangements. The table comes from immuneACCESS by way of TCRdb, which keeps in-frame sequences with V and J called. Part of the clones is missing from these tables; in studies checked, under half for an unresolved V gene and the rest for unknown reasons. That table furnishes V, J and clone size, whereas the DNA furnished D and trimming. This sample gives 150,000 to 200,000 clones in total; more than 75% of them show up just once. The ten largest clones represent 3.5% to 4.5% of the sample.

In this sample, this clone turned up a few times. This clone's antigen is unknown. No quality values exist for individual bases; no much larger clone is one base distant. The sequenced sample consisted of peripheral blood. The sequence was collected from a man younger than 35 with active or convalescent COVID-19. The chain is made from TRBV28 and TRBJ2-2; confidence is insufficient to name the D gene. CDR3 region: CASSLGFTGELFF. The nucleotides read TGTGCCAGCAGTTTGGGCTTTACCGGGGAGCTGTTTTTT. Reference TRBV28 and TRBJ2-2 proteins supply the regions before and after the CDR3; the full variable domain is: DVKVTQSSRYLVKRTGEKVFLECVQDMDHENMFWYRQDPGLGLRLIYFSYDVKMKEKGDIPEGYSVSREKKERFSLILESASTNQTSMYLCASSLGFTGELFFGEGSRLTVL.